Listed below are T cell receptor beta chains from one sample, sequenced in a study of blood T cell repertoires in COVID-19. TCRdb's copy holds only in-frame clones and misses some; the assay was immunoSEQ multiplex PCR. Here the sample spans a few hundred thousand clones, roughly 87% being singletons. The specimen was PBMCs or T cells enriched from blood (not recorded which). Every receptor here comes from a man between 18 and 29 years old who had recovered from COVID-19. Each CDR3 is given with its conserved first and last residue. The D gene is left open where the match is weak. A row's size may be missing; if present it is once, few, many or a size class.

V gene: TRBV28
D gene: TRBD1
J gene: TRBJ1-3
clone size: few
CDR3 DNA: TGTGCCAGCAGTCCACTCGGGACAGGGGGCGTCACCATATATTTT
CDR3 protein: CASSPLGTGGVTIYF

V gene: TRBV6-5
D gene: -
J gene: TRBJ1-5
clone size: few
CDR3 DNA: TGTGCCAGCAGTTACTCTTCGGGGCAGCCCCAGCATTTT
CDR3 protein: CASSYSSGQPQHF

V gene: TRBV10-2
D gene: TRBD1
J gene: TRBJ1-1
clone size: -
CDR3 DNA: TGCGCCAGCCAACAGGGGGAAAGCACTGAAGCTTTCTTT
CDR3 protein: CASQQGESTEAFF

V gene: TRBV28
D gene: -
J gene: TRBJ2-1
clone size: -
CDR3 DNA: TGTGCCAGTAGTGGAGGGAGTTCCTCCTACAATGAGCAGTTCTTC
CDR3 protein: CASSGGSSSYNEQFF

V gene: TRBV10-3
D gene: -
J gene: TRBJ1-2
clone size: once
CDR3 DNA: TGTGCCATCAAGAATGCAGGGAACTATGGCTACACCTTC
CDR3 protein: CAIKNAGNYGYTF

V gene: TRBV4-2
D gene: TRBD2
J gene: TRBJ2-1
clone size: -
CDR3 DNA: TGTGCCAGCAGCCAAGATGTCCCTAGCGGATACAATGAGCAGTTCTTC
CDR3 protein: CASSQDVPSGYNEQFF

V gene: TRBV5-6
D gene: -
J gene: TRBJ1-3
clone size: -
CDR3 DNA: TGTGCCAGCAGCTTATCTCTTTCGGTTTCTGGAAACACCATATATTTT
CDR3 protein: CASSLSLSVSGNTIYF

V gene: TRBV7-2
D gene: TRBD2
J gene: TRBJ2-1
clone size: -
CDR3 DNA: TGTGCCAGCAGCTTAGTAAGGCCGGGACTAGTTTCCCATGAGCAGTTCTTC
CDR3 protein: CASSLVRPGLVSHEQFF

V gene: TRBV2
D gene: TRBD1
J gene: TRBJ1-5
clone size: -
CDR3 DNA: TGTGCCAGCACCCCGGGACAGCAGCCCCAGCATTTT
CDR3 protein: CASTPGQQPQHF

V gene: TRBV5-8
D gene: -
J gene: TRBJ1-2
clone size: -
CDR3 DNA: TGTGCCAGCAGCTTGAGACGTGGGGCAGGGAAGTACGAAGACTATGGCTACACCTTC
CDR3 protein: CASSLRRGAGKYEDYGYTF

V gene: TRBV10-3
D gene: TRBD2
J gene: TRBJ2-3
clone size: -
CDR3 DNA: TGTGCCATCAGTGAGTCCTTGGATGGTGGCGGGAGGGCCGGTAGCACAGATACGCAGTATTTT
CDR3 protein: CAISESLDGGGRAGSTDTQYF

V gene: TRBV27
D gene: -
J gene: TRBJ2-1
clone size: once
CDR3 DNA: TGTGCCAGCAGTTTCACAGGGAAGGGCGAGCAGTTCTTC
CDR3 protein: CASSFTGKGEQFF

V gene: TRBV27
D gene: TRBD1
J gene: TRBJ1-5
clone size: -
CDR3 DNA: TGTGCCAGCAGTCCTCGGGGACAGGAGTACAATCAGCCCCAGCATTTT
CDR3 protein: CASSPRGQEYNQPQHF

V gene: TRBV10-3
D gene: TRBD1
J gene: TRBJ1-2
clone size: -
CDR3 DNA: TGTGCCATCTCACGAGGGACAGAGGATGGCTACACCTTC
CDR3 protein: CAISRGTEDGYTF

V gene: TRBV15
D gene: TRBD1
J gene: TRBJ1-2
clone size: -
CDR3 DNA: TGTGCCACCAGAGGTGACAGGGGAGTCGGTGGCTACACCTTC
CDR3 protein: CATRGDRGVGGYTF

V gene: TRBV29-1
D gene: -
J gene: TRBJ1-2
clone size: -
CDR3 DNA: TGCAGCGTTGTAACTCAGGGATCAGTCTATGGCTACACCTTC
CDR3 protein: CSVVTQGSVYGYTF

V gene: TRBV5-8
D gene: -
J gene: TRBJ2-5
clone size: -
CDR3 DNA: TGTGCCAGCAGCTTGAAATGGGACGACAGGAAGACCCAGTACTTC
CDR3 protein: CASSLKWDDRKTQYF

V gene: TRBV30
D gene: -
J gene: TRBJ1-3
clone size: -
CDR3 DNA: TGTGCCTGGAGCGCCGGACGGGGATCTGGAAACACCATATATTTT
CDR3 protein: CAWSAGRGSGNTIYF

V gene: TRBV6-5
D gene: TRBD2
J gene: TRBJ2-7
clone size: -
CDR3 DNA: TGTGCCAGCAACTCTCTAGCGGGAGCCTCCCCGTCGTACTTC
CDR3 protein: CASNSLAGASPSYF

V gene: TRBV28
D gene: TRBD2
J gene: TRBJ2-7
clone size: -
CDR3 DNA: TGTGCCAGCAGTTCACCTAGCGGGAGGGTGTACGAGCAGTACTTC
CDR3 protein: CASSSPSGRVYEQYF

V gene: TRBV19
D gene: -
J gene: TRBJ1-4
clone size: -
CDR3 DNA: TGTGCCAGTAGTATAGGTACGGCGCGGGGCGCAACTAATGAAAAACTGTTTTTT
CDR3 protein: CASSIGTARGATNEKLFF

V gene: TRBV5-1
D gene: -
J gene: TRBJ2-6
clone size: -
CDR3 DNA: TGCGCCAGCAGCTTAGAGCTCTCTGGGGCCAACGTCCTGACTTTC
CDR3 protein: CASSLELSGANVLTF

V gene: TRBV3-1/TRBV3-2
D gene: -
J gene: TRBJ1-1
clone size: -
CDR3 DNA: TGTGCCAGCAGCCCACAGAAGCGGGGATGGTACACTGAAGCTTTCTTT
CDR3 protein: CASSPQKRGWYTEAFF

V gene: TRBV6-4
D gene: TRBD2
J gene: TRBJ2-1
clone size: -
CDR3 DNA: TGTGCCAGCAGTGACCTTGGAGGGAGGGCCTACAATGAGCAGTTCTTC
CDR3 protein: CASSDLGGRAYNEQFF

V gene: TRBV30
D gene: -
J gene: TRBJ1-1
clone size: -
CDR3 DNA: TGTGCCTGGATTAGCTTGTCTGAAGCTTTCTTT
CDR3 protein: CAWISLSEAFF